This T cell receptor (beta chain) was found in a study of cytomegalovirus exposure and HLA in healthy donors. Trimming at V came to 7 bases and at J to 0 bases, leaving 3 bases not matched to a gene. The CDR3 is 14 amino acids. Germline V CDR1 and CDR2: SNHLY, FYNNEI. PCR was performed using 60 Vbeta and 13 Jbeta primers. Profiling relied on immunoSEQ multiplex PCR, and the TCRdb table lists in-frame clones only, not all of them. The data hold 150,000 to 200,000 clones, with over 70% observed a single time. Note on this clone: The antigen is unknown.

Study-wide results and caveats: The authors judged a highly shared variant cluster likely a sequencing artifact.

The TCR originated in a woman aged 50 to 65 in good health and CMV-seropositive. The specimen was PBMCs. The rearrangement links TRBV2 to TRBJ2-1; the match to TRBD2 covers 7 bases. CDR3 nucleotide sequence: TGTGCCAGCACAAGACTAGCCTCCTACAATGAGCAGTTCTTC. Translating it yields CASTRLASYNEQFF. Full variable domain (outside the CDR3, taken from reference TRBV2 and TRBJ2-1): EPEVTQTPSHQVTQMGQEVILRCVPISNHLYFYWYRQILGQKVEFLVSFYNNEISEKSEIFDDQFSVERPDGSNFTLKIRSTKLEDSAMYFCASTRLASYNEQFFGPGTRLTVL.